A selection of T cell receptor beta chains follows, all from one sample in a study of control samples from healthy donors and cancer patients. Libraries were prepared by immunoSEQ multiplex PCR; TCRdb keeps only in-frame clonotypes and omits some of them. The table lists over 100,000 clones, roughly 92% of them singletons, with around 5.8% in the top ten. The source material was blood. The receptors originated from a young man in good health. The CDR3 runs from the conserved cysteine through the conserved F or W. A D gene is named only where the DNA matches it firmly. Clone size is stated in some rows and not others, as once, few, many or a class when expanded.

clone_size,d_call,v_call,j_call,cdr3_aa,cdr3_nt
NA,NA,TRBV5-1,TRBJ2-2,CASSDQGPPNTGELFF,TGCGCCAGCAGCGATCAGGGACCCCCGAACACCGGGGAGCTGTTTTTT
NA,NA,TRBV29-1,TRBJ2-5,CSVGQAPQETQYF,TGCAGCGTTGGACAGGCTCCCCAAGAGACCCAGTACTTC
NA,NA,TRBV4-1,TRBJ2-7,CASSTGTLAYEQYF,TGCGCCAGCAGCACCGGGACTCTTGCTTACGAGCAGTACTTC
few,NA,TRBV18,TRBJ2-3,CASSLNPQGQYF,TGTGCCAGCTCACTAAACCCTCAGGGGCAGTATTTT
NA,NA,TRBV6-5,TRBJ1-6,CASSYSWADNSPLHF,TGTGCCAGCAGTTACTCGTGGGCGGATAATTCACCCCTCCACTTT
NA,NA,TRBV7-9,TRBJ1-1,CASSLSGGTEAFF,TGTGCCAGCAGCTTAAGCGGGGGCACTGAAGCTTTCTTT
NA,TRBD2,TRBV5-6,TRBJ2-3,CASSLMTSGGVDTQYF,TGTGCCAGCAGCTTAATGACTAGCGGGGGCGTAGATACGCAGTATTTT
NA,NA,TRBV11-2,TRBJ1-2,CASSLSTGEYGYTF,TGTGCCAGCAGCTTATCGACAGGCGAATATGGCTACACCTTC
NA,TRBD2,TRBV4-1,TRBJ2-1,CASSQSTLAGGRNEQFF,TGCGCCAGCAGCCAGAGCACCCTAGCGGGGGGGCGCAATGAGCAGTTCTTC
NA,NA,TRBV7-9,TRBJ1-2,CASSRQDYYGYTF,TGTGCCAGCAGTAGGCAGGACTACTATGGCTACACCTTC
NA,NA,TRBV10-3,TRBJ1-2,CAISESTGYGYTF,TGTGCCATCAGTGAGTCAACAGGGTATGGCTACACCTTC
NA,NA,TRBV25-1,TRBJ2-3,CASSDPRGTDTQYF,TGTGCCAGCAGTGATCCGCGGGGTACAGATACGCAGTATTTT
once,TRBD2,TRBV7-2,TRBJ2-7,CASSHGTSGGRAYEQYF,TGTGCCAGCAGCCATGGGACTAGCGGGGGTAGGGCCTACGAGCAGTACTTC
NA,TRBD2,TRBV4-2,TRBJ2-3,CASSQELAGIVDTQYF,TGTGCCAGCAGCCAAGAGCTAGCGGGGATCGTAGATACGCAGTATTTT
NA,TRBD1,TRBV6-1,TRBJ1-5,CASSVTRQGAGYSNQPQHF,TGTGCCAGCAGTGTAACGAGACAGGGGGCTGGGTATAGCAATCAGCCCCAGCATTTT
NA,NA,TRBV29-1,TRBJ2-2,CSAAPGTDTGELFF,TGCAGCGCGGCGCCTGGGACGGACACCGGGGAGCTGTTTTTT
once,TRBD2,TRBV30,TRBJ2-5,CAWAGLERGGRETQYF,TGTGCCTGGGCCGGCCTCGAGCGGGGGGGCCGGGAGACCCAGTACTTC
once,TRBD1,TRBV27,TRBJ2-3,CASSLLMGQGSDTQYF,TGTGCCAGCAGTTTATTGATGGGACAGGGGAGTGATACGCAGTATTTT
NA,TRBD1,TRBV4-2,TRBJ2-5,CASSQGTGARRQETQYF,TGTGCCAGCAGCCAGGGGACAGGGGCGCGTAGACAAGAGACCCAGTACTTC
NA,NA,TRBV5-6,TRBJ1-6,CASSLKGVNSPLHF,TGTGCCAGCAGCTTGAAGGGGGTGAATTCACCCCTCCACTTT
once,TRBD2,TRBV5-1,TRBJ2-2,CASSLEAGGSSTGELFF,TGCGCCAGCAGCTTGGAGGCGGGGGGATCGAGCACCGGGGAGCTGTTTTTT
NA,NA,TRBV7-3,TRBJ1-6,CASSPGSAF,TGTGCCAGCAGCCCGGGGTCCGCCTTT
NA,TRBD1,TRBV2,TRBJ1-6,CASTPTGGYSPLHF,TGTGCCAGCACCCCGACAGGGGGATACTCACCCCTCCACTTT
once,TRBD1,TRBV24-1,TRBJ1-5,CATITNGVWDSRPNSNQPQHF,TGTGCCACCATCACAAACGGGGTGTGGGACAGCCGTCCAAATAGCAATCAGCCCCAGCATTTT
NA,TRBD1,TRBV3-1/TRBV3-2,TRBJ2-7,CASSHPSGTGVYEQYF,TGTGCCAGCAGCCACCCCTCCGGGACAGGGGTGTACGAGCAGTACTTC
NA,NA,TRBV5-6,TRBJ2-2,CASSFLSSGELFF,TGTGCCAGCAGCTTTTTAAGCTCCGGGGAGCTGTTTTTT
NA,NA,TRBV19,TRBJ2-5,CASSMHYQETQYF,TGTGCCAGTAGTATGCACTACCAAGAGACCCAGTACTTC
NA,NA,TRBV10-1,TRBJ1-4,CASSESFNEKLFF,TGCGCCAGCAGTGAGAGTTTCAATGAAAAACTGTTTTTT
NA,NA,TRBV12-5,TRBJ2-5,CASGLSGQETQYF,TGTGCTAGTGGTTTGTCGGGCCAAGAGACCCAGTACTTC
NA,TRBD2,TRBV9,TRBJ2-1,CASSEGYSGTYNEQFF,TGTGCCAGCAGCGAGGGATATAGCGGGACGTACAATGAGCAGTTCTTC
NA,TRBD1,TRBV10-3,TRBJ1-2,CAISIGQDYGYTF,TGTGCCATCAGCATAGGACAGGATTATGGCTACACCTTC
NA,NA,TRBV25-1,TRBJ1-3,CASSPTGTRKNTIYF,TGTGCCAGCAGTCCAACAGGGACGAGGAAAAACACCATATATTTT
NA,TRBD1,TRBV19,TRBJ1-6,CASSDRTGVNSPLHF,TGTGCCAGTAGCGATCGGACAGGGGTAAATTCACCCCTCCACTTT
NA,NA,TRBV28,TRBJ1-1,CASSPPGGRTEAFF,TGTGCCAGCAGCCCCCCCGGGGGCCGCACTGAAGCTTTCTTT
NA,NA,TRBV2,TRBJ1-4,CASSGDRNEKLFF,TGTGCCAGCAGTGGAGACAGGAATGAAAAACTGTTTTTT
NA,NA,TRBV7-3,TRBJ2-4,CASSLRDSRRPIAKNILYF,TGTGCCAGCAGCCTACGGGACTCCCGTCGGCCAATAGCCAAAAACATTCTGTACTTC
many,NA,TRBV7-9,TRBJ1-2,CASSRLDSPYGYTF,TGTGCCAGCAGCCGCCTGGACTCTCCTTATGGCTACACCTTC
once,NA,TRBV6-6,TRBJ2-3,CASSYSTRDTQYF,TGTGCCAGCAGTTACTCAACGCGGGATACGCAGTATTTT